These 19 T cell receptor beta chains were sequenced from one sample in a study of shared clonotypes between healthy human individuals. Libraries were prepared by immunoSEQ multiplex PCR; TCRdb keeps only in-frame clonotypes and omits some of them. The table lists some 680,000 clones, roughly 73% of them singletons, with 1.5% to 2% in the top ten. Sequencing used memory CD4+ T cells sorted from blood. The subset is: CD45RA-negative fraction. The receptors shown here come from a woman aged 25 to 39 in good health.

About this clone: This specimen includes other DNA sequences encoding the same CDR3. The chain uses TRBV5-6 and TRBJ1-3; D gene ambiguous. The germline gives CDR1 SGHDT, CDR2 YYEEEE. Trimming shortened V by 0 bases and J by 0 bases, and 1 base separated the two germline ends. The CDR3 is 13 amino acids. CDR3 bases: TGTGCCAGCAGCTTGGTCTCTGGAAACACCATATATTTT. Its protein product is CASSLVSGNTIYF.

V gene TRBV19 combines with J gene TRBJ1-1; 8 bases are shared with TRBD1. Germline V gene data show CDR1 as LNHDA and CDR2 as SQIVND (reference sequence). V shed 5 bases and J 3 bases; nucleotides not matched to a gene: 5. This CDR3 has 14 amino acids. CDR3 sequence reads: CASSEDRGDTEAFF. In nucleotides, the CDR3 is TGTGCCAGTAGTGAAGACAGGGGCGACACTGAAGCTTTCTTT. Full variable domain (missing parts from reference TRBV19 and TRBJ1-1): DGGITQSPKYLFRKEGQNVTLSCEQNLNHDAMYWYRQDPGQGLRLIYYSQIVNDFQKGDIAEGYSVSREKKESFPLTVTSAQKNPTAFYLCASSEDRGDTEAFFGQGTRLTVV.

The V gene is TRBV7-9, the J gene TRBJ2-7; D is unresolved. This CDR3 has 14 amino acids. The V gene lost 0 bases and the J gene lost 5 bases, with 11 bases spanning the gap. The germline CDR1 and CDR2 sequences are SEHNR and FQNEAQ (reference sequence). The DNA of the CDR3 is TGTGCCAGCAGCTTAGCTCAGTTTCTGGACGAGCAGTACTTC. Translated, it gives CASSLAQFLDEQYF. Full variable domain (remainder filled in from reference TRBV7-9 and TRBJ2-7): DTGVSQNPRHKITKRGQNVTFRCDPISEHNRLYWYRQTLGQGPEFLTYFQNEAQLEKSRLLSDRFSAERPKGSFSTLEIQRTEQGDSAMYLCASSLAQFLDEQYFGPGTRLTVT.

This clone was seen a handful of times. V usage is TRBV5-4 and J usage is TRBJ2-7; 9 bases are a match to TRBD1. The V segment lost 1 base and the J segment 7 bases; nucleotides outside the gene matches: 9. This CDR3 spans 15 amino acids. The germline gives CDR1 SGHNT, CDR2 YYREEE (reference sequence). CDR3 amino acids: CASSLSGTGPREQYF. In nucleotides, the CDR3 is TGTGCCAGCAGCTTGTCCGGGACAGGGCCGAGGGAGCAGTACTTC.

This clone was seen only a few times. The chain joins TRBV27 to TRBJ2-7; the match to TRBD1 covers 8 bases. Per germline, CDR1 MNHEY and CDR2 SMNVEV (reference sequence). V was pared by 4 bases and J by 1 base, with 6 bases of the junction left unmatched. The CDR3 contains 15 residues. CDR3 residues: CASSSTGTGSYEQYF. The CDR3 DNA is TGTGCCAGCAGTTCAACCGGGACAGGATCCTACGAGCAGTACTTC.

The chain recombines TRBV27 with TRBJ2-5; 8 bases match TRBD1. Trimming at V came to 6 bases and at J to 4 bases, leaving 4 bases not matched to a gene. Germline CDR1 is MNHEY and CDR2 is SMNVEV (reference sequence). CDR3 size: 13 residues. The CDR3 is CASRDTGGETQYF. DNA for the CDR3: TGTGCCAGCAGAGACACAGGGGGAGAGACCCAGTACTTC.

Comments on this clone: A much more abundant neighbour one base away suggests this may be a read error. The rearrangement uses TRBV10-3 and TRBJ1-3; D gene ambiguous. CDR1 ENHRY and CDR2 SYGVKD come from the germline V gene. The CDR3 spans 14 residues. V was shortened by 4 bases and J by 0 bases, with 7 bases between the two germline ends. CDR3 loop: CAISVGNSGNTIYF. In DNA form, the CDR3 reads TGTGCCATCAGTGTCGGGAACTCTGGAAACACCATATATTTT.

The genes are TRBV19 and TRBJ2-6; no clear D gene. This CDR3 contains 12 residues. V gave up 8 bases and J gave up 1 base, with 3 bases separating them. Germline CDR1 is LNHDA and CDR2 is SQIVND (reference sequence). CDR3 nucleotides: TGTGCCAGTGCATCTGGGGCCAACGTCCTGACTTTC. Amino acids: CASASGANVLTF.

This chain joins TRBV6-1 and TRBJ2-1; weak D call: TRBD1 (6 bases). Trimming left V 7 bases short and J 4 bases short, with 14 bases between. This CDR3 region has 14 residues. Germline CDR1 is MNHNS and CDR2 is SASEGT. The CDR3 region has the DNA TGTGCCAGCAATACGTATGACAGGTACAATGAGCAGTTCTTC. It specifies CASNTYDRYNEQFF.

The chain couples TRBV11-2 to TRBJ2-1; the D gene is possibly TRBD2 (5 bases). With 5 bases removed from V and 3 bases from J, the gap between germline ends came to 11 bases. From germline, CDR1 is SGHAT and CDR2 FQNNGV. The CDR3 sequence is 14 residues long. The CDR3 bases are TGTGCCAGCAGCATCGGACTTGACTACAATGAGCAGTTCTTC. This gives the protein CASSIGLDYNEQFF.

This chain connects TRBV2 to TRBJ2-2; D is possibly TRBD2 (8 bases). This CDR3 contains 15 residues. Germline CDR1 is SNHLY and CDR2 is FYNNEI. The germline V and J ends were trimmed by 3 bases and 5 bases, with 13 bases remaining between them. DNA of the CDR3: TGTGCCAGCAGTGAGGTAGCGGGACAGACCGGGGAGCTGTTTTTT. The encoded protein is CASSEVAGQTGELFF.

The gene calls are TRBV7-9 and TRBJ1-1; D remains unclear. CDR1 is SEHNR, CDR2 FQNEAQ, per germline (reference sequence). The CDR3 is 14 residues long. Trimming took 2 bases from V and 2 from J, leaving 9 bases between them. The CDR3, as DNA: TGTGCCAGCAGCTTAAACCAGGTTAACACTGAAGCTTTCTTT. This sequence encodes CASSLNQVNTEAFF.

The chain joins TRBV2 to TRBJ1-1; the D is unclear. The CDR3 length is 13 residues. Trimming took 7 bases from V and 2 from J, leaving 11 bases between them. The germline V gene encodes CDR1 SNHLY and CDR2 FYNNEI. The chain's CDR3 is CASNGEGNTEAFF. For the CDR3, the DNA is TGTGCCAGCAATGGTGAGGGAAACACTGAAGCTTTCTTT.

CDR3 coding DNA: TGTGCCAGCAGCTTGGAAAGAGGCAATCAGCCCCAGCATTTT. Translated: CASSLERGNQPQHF. The rearrangement links TRBV7-2 to TRBJ1-5; D remains ambiguous. The ends were cut back, 3 bases at V and 2 bases at J, with 8 bases in the middle. The CDR3 has 14 residues. Germline lookup yields CDR1 SGHTA and CDR2 FQGNSA.

This chain links TRBV11-1 with TRBJ2-2; D uncertain. The CDR3 spans 13 residues. V was clipped by 2 bases and J by 3 bases, with 4 bases between them. CDR1 SGHAT and CDR2 FQDESV come from the germline V gene (reference sequence). The CDR3 reads CASSLSHTGELFF. In nucleotides, the CDR3 is TGTGCCAGCAGCTTATCGCACACCGGGGAGCTGTTTTTT.

The rearrangement links TRBV7-2 to TRBJ2-7; 7 positions agree with TRBD2. The germline CDR1 and CDR2 sequences are SGHTA and FQGNSA. The CDR3 runs 16 residues. Unmatched junction bases numbered 12, after V lost 4 bases and J lost 3 bases. CDR3 coding DNA: TGTGCCAGCAGCTCCCCTGGTGTAGCGGGTAACTACGAGCAGTACTTC. It codes for CASSSPGVAGNYEQYF.

The chain employs TRBV27 and TRBJ1-1, with D uncertain. V lost 6 bases and J lost 8, with 13 bases in between. This CDR3 comprises 12 residues. In germline, CDR1 is MNHEY, CDR2 SMNVEV (reference sequence). The CDR3 nucleotides are TGTGCCAGCAGACCCCCGGTCGGGGAAGCTTTCTTT. Its translation: CASRPPVGEAFF.

The chain uses TRBV5-8 and TRBJ1-1; D unresolved. Deletions cut 0 bases from V and 1 base from J, with 10 bases between. Germline V gene sequence: CDR1 SGHTS, CDR2 YDEGEE. CDR3 length equals 15 residues. The CDR3 reads CASSLVTSQNTEAFF. CDR3 nucleotides: TGTGCCAGCAGCTTGGTCACGAGCCAGAACACTGAAGCTTTCTTT.

This clone came up a few times. V and J are TRBV11-2 and TRBJ2-1, with D perhaps TRBD2 (6 bases). Germline CDR1 is SGHAT and CDR2 is FQNNGV. This CDR3 contains 13 residues. Trimming shortened V by 4 bases and J by 12 bases, and 16 bases separated the two germline ends. CDR3 sequence: CASSSKTRLGQFF. The CDR3 nucleotides are TGTGCCAGCAGCTCCAAGACTAGACTCGGGCAGTTCTTC.